Presented here are 26 T cell receptor beta chains from one specimen sequenced in a study of molecular identifiers for immune sequencing clone quantification (dated by TCRdb to 2016 to 2019). The library relied on PCR. TCRdb names Illumina HiSeq 4000 as the instrument used. TCRdb took the public reads, trimmed them with fastp at Q25, ran MiXCR for clone calling and kept in-frame beta chains. For every CDR3 protein sequence, its rows merge into one entry that carries the most common genes and DNA. Counted in this sample were 85,000 to 95,000 distinct CDR3 sequences; 19% of them appeared once. The ten largest clones represent 0.85% of the sample. The specimen sequenced was naive CD8+ T cells from blood, with Jurkat cell RNA spiked in. The label giving this sample's cell subset or site can be read as: FACS-sorted CD8+CD4-CCR7+CD45RA+ naive T cells. Every receptor here comes from a human donor in good health. Some libraries in this study had Jurkat cell RNA spiked in.

This clonotype was detected ten times or more. The rearrangement joins TRBV29-1 to TRBJ1-2; tentatively, D is TRBD1 (6 bases). This CDR3 is built from 11 residues. Trimming removed 6 bases at V and 13 bases at J, with 18 bases between. Germline V gene lookup returns CDR1 SQVTM and CDR2 ANQGSEA. The chain's CDR3 is CSVTGNPNFTF. In nucleotides, the CDR3 is TGCAGCGTCACAGGGAACCCTAATTTCACCTTC.

A remark on this clonotype: This clone may be a read error of a much larger clone one base away. V is TRBV7-9 and J is TRBJ1-1, with D maybe TRBD1 (6 bases). Germline CDR1 is SEHNR and CDR2 is FQNEAQ (reference sequence). The CDR3 runs to 15 residues. The CDR3 sequence is CASSSAQGRWTETFF. In DNA, the CDR3 is TGTGCCAGCAGCTCTGCACAGGGTAGATGGACTGAAACTTTCTTT.

Ten or more counts support this clonotype. V usage is TRBV18 and J usage is TRBJ2-1; D is possibly TRBD2 (7 bases). Germline V lookup: CDR1 KGHSH, CDR2 LQKENI. The CDR3 is 15 residues long. Trimming took 3 bases from V and 0 from J, leaving 9 bases between them. The CDR3 nucleotides are TGTGCCAGCTCACCGGGGGGGCTCTCCTACAATGAGCAGTTCTTC. Amino acids: CASSPGGLSYNEQFF. Full variable domain (rest looked up from reference TRBV18 and TRBJ2-1): NAGVMQNPRHLVRRRGQEARLRCSPMKGHSHVYWYRQLPEEGLKFMVYLQKENIIDESGMPKERFSAEFPKEGPSILRIQQVVRGDSAAYFCASSPGGLSYNEQFFGPGTRLTVL.

Points on this clonotype: A much larger clone is a single base away; this may be a read error. The chain couples TRBV30 to TRBJ1-6; tentatively, D is TRBD1 (6 bases). The germline V gene has CDR1 GTSNPN and CDR2 SVGIG (reference sequence). There are 13 residues in the CDR3. V was clipped by 6 bases and J by 10 bases, with 16 bases between them. The CDR3 spells CACHAGVGSPLHF. For the CDR3, the DNA is TGTGCCTGCCATGCAGGGGTTGGCTCACCCCTCCACTTT.

As to this clonotype: This may be a read error, as it is one base from a much larger clone. The chain employs TRBV10-3 and TRBJ2-1; possibly TRBD2 for D (5 bases). Germline V gene sequence: CDR1 ENHRY, CDR2 SYGVKD. With 6 bases removed from V and 9 bases from J, the gap between germline ends came to 21 bases. The CDR3 covers 15 residues. The CDR3 here is CAISADWTENSEQFF. CDR3 sequence (DNA): TGTGCCATCAGCGCGGACTGGACCGAGAACAGTGAGCAGTTCTTC.

This clonotype was counted between two and nine times. The chain recombines TRBV19 with TRBJ2-7; 11 bases match TRBD2. Germline values: CDR1 LNHDA, CDR2 SQIVND (reference sequence). The CDR3 runs to 16 residues. V was pared by 4 bases and J by 4 bases, with 9 bases of the junction left unmatched. The CDR3 sequence is CASSTGLAGDGYEQYF. CDR3 in DNA: TGTGCCAGTAGTACCGGACTAGCGGGCGATGGTTACGAGCAGTACTTC.

This clonotype was counted at least ten times. This chain connects TRBV19 to TRBJ2-7, with D perhaps TRBD2 (5 bases). The CDR3 covers 15 residues. Germline V CDR1 and CDR2: LNHDA, SQIVND (reference sequence). Trimming removed 0 bases from V and 4 bases from J, with 13 bases in between. This CDR3 reads CASSIDGSVAYEQYF. The CDR3 nucleotides are TGTGCCAGTAGTATAGATGGGAGTGTTGCGTACGAGCAGTACTTC.

As regards this clonotype: This may be a read error: a much more frequent sequence differs by one nucleotide. This chain connects TRBV14 to TRBJ2-1, with TRBD2 matching 8 bases. The CDR3 is made up of 17 amino acids. Germline V CDR1 and CDR2: SGHDN, FVKESK. With V trimmed by 4 bases and J by 9 bases, 17 bases remained unmatched. CDR3 in DNA: TGTGCCAGCAGCCTTCATCATACCGGGACTAGGGACTTTGAGCAGTTCTTC. It encodes CASSLHHTGTRDFEQFF.

This clonotype has a count of ten or more. The rearrangement links TRBV27 to TRBJ1-1, with 10 bases fitting TRBD1. CDR3 size: 15 residues. The junction had 7 bases not matched to a gene; V was cut back by 5 bases and J by 4 bases. Germline values: CDR1 MNHEY, CDR2 SMNVEV (reference sequence). The CDR3 loop reads CASSPSTGGATEAFF. The CDR3 nucleotides read TGTGCCAGCAGTCCATCGACAGGGGGCGCCACTGAAGCTTTCTTT.

The sample holds many counts of this clonotype. The rearrangement links TRBV19 to TRBJ1-1; 10 bases are a match to TRBD1. V was pared by 5 bases and J by 0 bases, with 3 bases of the junction left unmatched. The CDR3 is 15 amino acids. Germline-derived CDR1 and CDR2 are LNHDA and SQIVND (reference sequence). In DNA, the CDR3 is TGTGCCAGTAGTCCCGGGACAGGGGTGAACACTGAAGCTTTCTTT. It yields the protein CASSPGTGVNTEAFF.

This clonotype was observed many times. The chain couples TRBV29-1 to TRBJ1-1; D remains unclear. CDR1 is SQVTM and CDR2 is ANQGSEA in the germline V gene. V was clipped by 0 bases and J by 1 base, with 6 bases between them. This CDR3 is 13 amino acids long. The CDR3 DNA sequence: TGCAGCGTTGAAGATGGGAGGAACACTGAAGCTTTCTTT. Translation: CSVEDGRNTEAFF.

Many counts were recorded for this clonotype. This chain joins TRBV5-4 and TRBJ2-3, with TRBD2 matching over 9 bases. Germline CDR1 is SGHNT and CDR2 is YYREEE (reference sequence). The ends lost 1 base at V and 1 base at J; junction bases unmatched: 7. There are 17 residues in the CDR3. The CDR3 is CASSLRVAGDGTDTQYF. DNA of the CDR3: TGTGCCAGCAGCTTGCGGGTAGCGGGAGACGGCACAGATACGCAGTATTTT.

As regards this clonotype: A much larger clone differs from this one at a single base, so this may be a read error. The V call is TRBV27, the J call TRBJ1-5, with TRBD1 matching 7 bases. Germline lookup yields CDR1 MNHEY and CDR2 SMNVEV (reference sequence). The CDR3 is 15 residues long. CDR3 amino acids: CASKFSTGSNQHQHF. In nucleotides, the CDR3 is TGTGCCAGCAAATTCTCGACAGGGAGCAATCAGCACCAGCATTTT.

V gene TRBV20-1 combines with J gene TRBJ1-2; a possible D gene is TRBD1 (5 bases). Trimming left V 2 bases short and J 0 bases short, with 13 bases between. This CDR3 contains 15 residues. Germline CDR1 reads DFQATT; CDR2 reads SNEGSKA (reference sequence). CDR3 region: CSARFPTAPNYGYTF. The CDR3 DNA follows: TGCAGTGCTAGATTCCCGACAGCCCCTAACTATGGCTACACCTTC.

This clonotype was recorded many times. V gene TRBV30 combines with J gene TRBJ2-3, with D possibly matching TRBD1 (6 bases). The V end was cut by 0 bases, the J end by 0 bases, with 13 bases between. CDR1 GTSNPN and CDR2 SVGIG come from the germline V gene (reference sequence). The CDR3 contains 16 residues. This CDR3 is CAWSVIQGRSTDTQYF. Written as DNA, the CDR3 is TGTGCCTGGAGTGTAATACAGGGACGAAGCACAGATACGCAGTATTTT. Full variable domain (rest looked up from reference TRBV30 and TRBJ2-3): SQTIHQWPATLVQPVGSPLSLECTVEGTSNPNLYWYRQAAGRGLQLLFYSVGIGQISSEVPQNLSASRPQDRQFILSSKKLLLSDSGFYLCAWSVIQGRSTDTQYFGPGTRLTVL.

This clonotype was seen ten or more times. The rearrangement joins TRBV4-3 to TRBJ1-6; TRBD1 is a possible D gene (5 bases). The CDR3 length is 15 residues. Between the trimmed V and J ends, which lost 0 bases and 5 bases, there was a span of 8 bases. Germline assignment: CDR1 LGHNA and CDR2 YSLEER. The CDR3 DNA is TGCGCCAGCAGCCAAGATGACAGAAATAATTCACCCCTCCACTTT. As protein: CASSQDDRNNSPLHF.

This clonotype was found many times. The genes are TRBV15 and TRBJ1-6; D might be TRBD1 (5 bases). The germline CDR1 and CDR2 sequences are LNHNV and YYDKDF (reference sequence). The CDR3 length is 16 residues. V was shortened by 4 bases and J by 5 bases, with 15 bases between the two germline ends. Here the CDR3 reads CATSTRGVLDNSPLHF. DNA of the CDR3: TGTGCCACCAGCACCCGGGGCGTTCTGGATAATTCACCCCTCCACTTT.

This clonotype was seen many times. The gene calls are TRBV13 and TRBJ2-1, with D tentatively TRBD1 or TRBD2 (5 bases each). The germline V gene encodes CDR1 PRHDT and CDR2 FYEKMQ (reference sequence). Trimming removed 4 bases at V and 13 bases at J, with 14 bases between. The length of the CDR3 is 12 residues. The CDR3 reads CASSSGTAVQFF. The CDR3 DNA follows: TGTGCCAGCAGCTCTGGGACCGCCGTACAGTTCTTC. The full variable domain, its missing parts supplied by reference TRBV13 and TRBJ2-1, is AAGVIQSPRHLIKEKRETATLKCYPIPRHDTVYWYQQGPGQDPQFLISFYEKMQSDKGSIPDRFSAQQFSDYHSELNMSSLELGDSALYFCASSSGTAVQFFGPGTRLTVL.

On this clonotype: This sequence may be a read error, since a much larger clone differs from it by one base. The V gene is TRBV6-5, the J gene TRBJ1-5; D uncertain. Trimming pared 4 bases from V and 1 base from J, leaving 11 bases between. The CDR3 length is 15 residues. Germline V gene sequence: CDR1 MNHEY, CDR2 SVGAGI. The CDR3 sequence: CASSCSLVSNQPQHF. Written as DNA, the CDR3 is TGTGCCAGCAGTTGCTCGCTTGTGAGCAATCAGCCCCAGCATTTT.

This clonotype was observed at least ten times. V is TRBV4-2 and J is TRBJ2-7, with 9 bases identical to TRBD2. Germline CDR1 is LGHNA and CDR2 is YNFKEQ. The J segment lost 4 bases and the V segment lost 2 bases, leaving 6 bases of the junction unmatched. The CDR3 extends over 15 amino acids. The CDR3 coding sequence is TGTGCCAGCAGCCAATGGGCTAGCGGGGAATACGAGCAGTACTTC. It yields the protein CASSQWASGEYEQYF.

A note on this clonotype: A much larger clone sits a single nucleotide away, making a read error possible. The CDR3 protein is CASSQGRFAGSQETLYF. DNA of the CDR3: TGTGCCAGCAGCCAAGGTCGGTTTGCGGGGAGCCAAGAGACCCTGTACTTC. The chain has TRBV3-1 and TRBJ2-5, with a possible D match to TRBD2 (6 bases). CDR1 and CDR2 (germline): LGHDT, YNNKEL (reference sequence). The CDR3 is 17 residues long.

The sample holds many counts of this clonotype. Here the CDR3 reads CASSQVDNTEAFF. CDR3 DNA: TGCGCCAGCAGCCAAGTGGATAACACTGAAGCTTTCTTT. The genes are TRBV4-1 and TRBJ1-1; D gene unclear. V dropped 1 base and J dropped 2 bases, with 5 bases sitting between them. Germline V CDR1 and CDR2: MGHRA, YSYEKL. CDR3 length equals 13 residues.

Many counts were recorded for this clonotype. The chain recombines TRBV4-1 with TRBJ1-5; D is perhaps TRBD1 (6 bases). The CDR3 extends over 14 amino acids. Trimming stripped 2 bases from V and 6 bases from J, with 11 bases between. Germline lookup yields CDR1 MGHRA and CDR2 YSYEKL. The CDR3 protein is CASSQRTELQPQHF. CDR3 nucleotides: TGCGCCAGCAGCCAACGGACAGAACTTCAGCCCCAGCATTTT.

This clonotype was counted at least ten times. As DNA, the CDR3 is TGTGCCAGCGCGTTGGGGGGGGGGGCCGCTTTCTTT. Residues: CASALGGGAAFF. The rearrangement uses TRBV12-3 or TRBV12-4 and TRBJ1-1, with D possibly being TRBD1 (6 bases). Trimming took 8 bases from V and 11 from J, leaving 18 bases between them. The CDR3 length is 12 residues.

This clonotype was detected ten times or more. The V gene is TRBV5-4, the J gene TRBJ2-7, with D possibly being TRBD2 (6 bases). The CDR3 has 14 residues. From germline, CDR1 is SGHNT and CDR2 YYREEE (reference sequence). V was clipped by 2 bases and J by 0 bases, with 9 bases between them. In DNA, the CDR3 is TGTGCCAGCAGCTTACGGGACTCCTCCTACGAGCAGTACTTC. It is translated as CASSLRDSSYEQYF.

This clonotype was observed many times. DNA for the CDR3: TGTGCCATCAGTGAGATGGCCAGGGACACTGAAGCTTTCTTT. This codes for CAISEMARDTEAFF. The chain uses TRBV10-3 and TRBJ1-1; tentatively, D is TRBD1 (5 bases). The CDR3 is 14 amino acids. Deletions cut 2 bases from V and 3 bases from J, with 10 bases between. CDR1 is ENHRY and CDR2 is SYGVKD in the germline V gene.